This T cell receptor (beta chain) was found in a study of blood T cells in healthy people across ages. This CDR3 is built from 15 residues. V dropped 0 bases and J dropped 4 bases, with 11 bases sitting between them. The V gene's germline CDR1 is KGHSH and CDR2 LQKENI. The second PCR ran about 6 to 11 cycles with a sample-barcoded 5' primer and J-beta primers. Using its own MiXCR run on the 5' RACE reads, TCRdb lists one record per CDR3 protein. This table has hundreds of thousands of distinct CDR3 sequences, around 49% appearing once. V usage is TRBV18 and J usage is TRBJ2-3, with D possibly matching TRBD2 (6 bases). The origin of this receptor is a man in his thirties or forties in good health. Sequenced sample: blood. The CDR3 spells CASSPPERGADTQYF. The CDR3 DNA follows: TGTGCCAGCTCACCACCGGAACGCGGGGCAGATACGCAGTATTTT.